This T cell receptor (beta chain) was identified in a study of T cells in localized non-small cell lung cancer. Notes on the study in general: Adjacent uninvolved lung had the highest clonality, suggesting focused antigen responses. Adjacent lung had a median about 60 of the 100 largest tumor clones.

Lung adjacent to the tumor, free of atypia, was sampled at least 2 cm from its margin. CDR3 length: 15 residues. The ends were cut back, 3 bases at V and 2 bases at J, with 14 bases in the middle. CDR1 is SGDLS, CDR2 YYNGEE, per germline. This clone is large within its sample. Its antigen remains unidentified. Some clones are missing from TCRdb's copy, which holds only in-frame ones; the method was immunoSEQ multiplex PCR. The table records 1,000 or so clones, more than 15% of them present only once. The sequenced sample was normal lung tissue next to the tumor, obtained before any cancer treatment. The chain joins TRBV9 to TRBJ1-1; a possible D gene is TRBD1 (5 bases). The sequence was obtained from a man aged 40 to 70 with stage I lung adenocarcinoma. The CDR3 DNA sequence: TGTGCCAGCAGCGCCGGGACTCTCGGAAACACTGAAGCTTTCTTT. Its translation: CASSAGTLGNTEAFF.